This passage covers 2 T cell receptor beta chains from one sample sequenced in a study of T cells in Graves' hyperthyroidism and ophthalmopathy. From RNA transcripts, TCR beta CDR3 regions were amplified. First-round RT-PCR with HTBI primers amplified the TCR CDR3 region. TCRdb processed the multiplex PCR reads anew with MiXCR; each CDR3 protein has one entry. The sample lists some 180,000 distinct CDR3 sequences; about a sixth were seen once. The sample consisted of blood. All receptors derive from a woman between 45 and 60 years old with Graves' hyperthyroidism.

The J gene is TRBJ2-1, the V gene TRBV24-1, with D perhaps matching TRBD1 (5 bases). The germline V and J ends were trimmed by 5 bases and 0 bases, with 16 bases remaining between them. Germline CDR1 is KGHDR and CDR2 is SFDVKD. The CDR3 contains 17 residues. The CDR3 region is CATSGPFKGYSYNEQFF. CDR3 coding DNA: TGTGCCACCAGTGGTCCTTTCAAGGGGTACTCCTACAATGAGCAGTTCTTC.

Of note for this clonotype: One end of the junction does not line up with germline, which may come from a read error. V gene TRBV11-3 combines with J gene TRBJ2-1, with D perhaps assigned TRBD1 or TRBD2 (6 bases each). The CDR3 consists of 16 residues. CDR1 is SGHNT and CDR2 is YENEEA in the germline V gene. Here the CDR3 DNA reads TGTGCCGGCAGTCCACCGGGGGCAAGCTCCTACAATGAGCAGTTCTTC. The encoded protein is CAGSPPGASSYNEQFF.